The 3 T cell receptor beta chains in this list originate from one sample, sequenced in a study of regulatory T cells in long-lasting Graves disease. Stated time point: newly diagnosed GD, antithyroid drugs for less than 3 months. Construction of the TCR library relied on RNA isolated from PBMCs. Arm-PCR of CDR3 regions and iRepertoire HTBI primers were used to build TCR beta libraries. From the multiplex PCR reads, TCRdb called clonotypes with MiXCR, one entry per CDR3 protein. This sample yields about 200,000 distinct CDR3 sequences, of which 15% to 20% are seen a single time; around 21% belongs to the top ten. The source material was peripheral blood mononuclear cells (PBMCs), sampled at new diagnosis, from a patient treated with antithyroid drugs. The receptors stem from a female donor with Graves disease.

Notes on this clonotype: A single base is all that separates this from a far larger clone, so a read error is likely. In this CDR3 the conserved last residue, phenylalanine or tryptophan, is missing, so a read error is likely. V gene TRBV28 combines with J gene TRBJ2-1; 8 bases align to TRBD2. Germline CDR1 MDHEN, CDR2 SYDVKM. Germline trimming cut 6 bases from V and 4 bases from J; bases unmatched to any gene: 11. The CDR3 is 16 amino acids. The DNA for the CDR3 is TGTGCCAGCAGCCTCACCCGGACTAGCAGATACAATGAGCAGTTCTCC. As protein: CASSLTRTSRYNEQFS.

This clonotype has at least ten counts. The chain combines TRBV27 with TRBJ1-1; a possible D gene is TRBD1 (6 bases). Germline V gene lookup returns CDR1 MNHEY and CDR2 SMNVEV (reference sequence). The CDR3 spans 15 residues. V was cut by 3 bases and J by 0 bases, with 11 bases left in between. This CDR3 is CASSFRGHMNTEAFF. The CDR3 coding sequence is TGTGCCAGCAGTTTCCGGGGGCACATGAACACTGAAGCTTTCTTT.

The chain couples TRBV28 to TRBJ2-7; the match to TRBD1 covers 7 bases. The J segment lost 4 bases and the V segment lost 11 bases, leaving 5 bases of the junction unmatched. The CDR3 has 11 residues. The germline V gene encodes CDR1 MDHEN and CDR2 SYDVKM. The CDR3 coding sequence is TGTGCCTCGGGACAGAGGTACGAGCAGTACTTC. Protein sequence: CASGQRYEQYF.